The present entry profiles one TCR beta chain with its context. Its target is not known. This specimen comes from a study of cytomegalovirus exposure and HLA in healthy donors. Trimming stripped 7 bases from V and 4 bases from J, with 19 bases between. CDR3 length: 15 amino acids. The germline V gene has CDR1 MNHNS and CDR2 SASEGT. Researchers ran the PCR with 60 Vbeta and 13 Jbeta primers. Here immunoSEQ multiplex PCR was the method, and the copy in TCRdb shows in-frame clones only, minus some. The top ten clones hold about 1.9% of a sample with over 150,000 clones, 75% to 90% of them seen once. Overall study results and limits: Among the sequence variants, a highly shared cluster was likely an artifact of sequencing. The study recorded over 150 TCR beta chains that were cytomegalovirus-associated. Available immune exposure information covered CMV serostatus only. Differences between HLA loci emerged in a later analysis of TCR association rates, with DRB1 most and HLA-C fewest.

Sequencing was performed on PBMCs. This sequence joins TRBV6-1 and TRBJ1-2; D call uncertain. This sequence originates from a woman aged 18-29 years in good health and CMV-seronegative. DNA for the CDR3: TGTGCCAGCAAACTGGTCGCTCCTACGGGCTATGGCTACACCTTC. The encoded protein is CASKLVAPTGYGYTF.